This record covers a single T cell receptor (beta chain). The antigen is unknown. Germline V lookup: CDR1 GTSNPN, CDR2 SVGIG (reference sequence). V shed 0 bases and J shed 1 base, with 10 bases lying between them. The CDR3 is made up of 15 amino acids. The data were obtained in a study of cytomegalovirus exposure and HLA in healthy donors. Findings and limits, study-wide: DRB1 showed the most TCR associations and HLA-C the fewest in a later analysis, as rates varied by HLA locus.

Vbeta (60) and Jbeta (13) primers were used in the PCR. Assay: immunoSEQ multiplex PCR; the TCRdb copy retains only in-frame clones and omits some. The table records 150,000 or so clones, about 80% of them present only once. This TCR derives from a woman aged 35 to 49 in good health and CMV-seronegative. The chain joins TRBV30 to TRBJ2-1, with D possibly TRBD2 on 6 matching bases. The sequenced sample consisted of PBMCs. The CDR3 spells CAWSVPAGSYNEQFF. The DNA of the CDR3 is TGTGCCTGGAGTGTTCCAGCGGGTTCCTACAATGAGCAGTTCTTC.